This is a list of T cell receptor beta chains from one sample in a study of shared clonotypes between healthy human individuals. This table comes from immunoSEQ multiplex PCR, and its TCRdb copy is limited to in-frame clones, with some not included. This sample has millions of clones, with 93% found just once. Input material: naive CD8+ T cells from PBMCs. The receptors stem from a young man in good health. Some clones in this sample may be carry-over from other donors' samples. Both conserved end residues are part of each CDR3. D genes are given only for firm matches. The size of a clone is reported for some rows only, either as once, few or many, or as a class for expanded clones.

clone size,D gene,J gene,V gene,CDR3 protein,CDR3 DNA
-,-,TRBJ2-7,TRBV28,CASSLYTRPYEQYF,TGTGCCAGCAGTTTATACACAAGGCCCTACGAGCAGTACTTC
few,-,TRBJ1-1,TRBV29-1,CSVEHQGMNTEAFF,TGCAGCGTTGAACACCAGGGGATGAACACTGAAGCTTTCTTT
-,-,TRBJ2-1,TRBV10-3,CAISELGPKELF,TGTGCCATCAGTGAGTTAGGCCCAAAGGAGCTCTTC
-,-,TRBJ2-5,TRBV6-1,CASSGGENSFSGETQYF,TGTGCCAGCAGTGGGGGAGAAAATTCCTTCTCTGGAGAGACCCAGTACTTC
-,TRBD2,TRBJ2-2,TRBV5-1,CASSVEWTSGDTGELFF,TGCGCCAGCAGCGTGGAATGGACTAGCGGGGACACCGGGGAGCTGTTTTTT
-,TRBD1,TRBJ2-1,TRBV29-1,CSVGYDRDYNEQFF,TGCAGCGTCGGATATGACAGGGACTACAATGAGCAGTTCTTC
-,TRBD2,TRBJ2-7,TRBV9,CASSVGGRVDEQYF,TGTGCCAGCAGCGTAGGTGGGAGGGTCGACGAGCAGTACTTC
-,TRBD2,TRBJ2-1,TRBV27,CASSFTGTSGINNEQFF,TGTGCCAGCAGTTTTACCGGGACTAGCGGGATCAACAATGAGCAGTTCTTC
once,-,TRBJ2-3,TRBV7-3,CASSRTGRDTQYF,TGTGCCAGCAGCAGAACAGGGCGCGATACGCAGTATTTT
-,TRBD2,TRBJ2-7,TRBV7-9,CAIAGLKGEQYF,TGTGCCATAGCGGGACTCAAGGGGGAGCAGTACTTC
-,TRBD1,TRBJ2-7,TRBV10-2,CATSGQGPSYEQYF,TGCGCCACCTCGGGACAGGGCCCCTCCTACGAGCAGTACTTC
-,TRBD2,TRBJ2-7,TRBV4-1,CASSQAGSSGSSYEQYF,TGCGCCAGCAGCCAAGCCGGAAGTAGCGGGAGTTCCTACGAGCAGTACTTC
-,-,TRBJ1-2,TRBV15,CATSRAPRRFEENYGYTF,TGTGCCACCAGCAGAGCTCCGAGGCGTTTTGAGGAGAACTATGGCTACACCTTC
-,-,TRBJ2-2,TRBV2,CASSDGYTVFGELFF,TGTGCCAGCAGTGATGGGTATACAGTCTTCGGGGAGCTGTTTTTT
-,-,TRBJ1-2,TRBV29-1,CSVVSHLQGANYGYTF,TGCAGCGTTGTAAGCCATCTACAGGGAGCTAACTATGGCTACACCTTC
-,-,TRBJ1-2,TRBV27,CASSLSGRSGYTF,TGTGCCAGCAGTTTATCAGGGAGGAGCGGCTACACCTTC
-,-,TRBJ1-1,TRBV5-1,CASSFRGAAAEAFF,TGCGCCAGCAGCTTCCGGGGAGCGGCGGCTGAAGCTTTCTTT
-,-,TRBJ2-7,TRBV11-2,CASSLDLSWNEQYF,TGTGCCAGCAGCTTAGATCTTTCGTGGAACGAGCAGTACTTC
-,TRBD1,TRBJ2-7,TRBV19,CASSAPRQGSSSPYEQYF,TGTGCCAGTAGCGCCCCTCGACAGGGTTCTTCTAGCCCCTACGAGCAGTACTTC
-,-,TRBJ1-2,TRBV27,CASSLLQGFSSYGYTF,TGTGCCAGCAGTTTATTGCAGGGGTTTTCCTCTTATGGCTACACCTTC
-,TRBD1,TRBJ1-1,TRBV6-4,CASSHGTGEAFF,TGTGCCAGCAGCCATGGGACAGGGGAAGCTTTCTTT
-,TRBD2,TRBJ2-1,TRBV9,CASSTSGTNNEQFF,TGTGCCAGCTCGACTAGCGGGACCAACAATGAGCAGTTCTTC
-,TRBD2,TRBJ2-1,TRBV7-8,CASSFLRAGIHNEQFF,TGTGCCAGCAGCTTTCTCCGAGCGGGAATTCACAATGAGCAGTTCTTC
-,TRBD1,TRBJ1-2,TRBV7-3,CASSDTGGAKGYTF,TGTGCCAGCAGCGATACAGGGGGCGCAAAAGGCTACACCTTC